A single sample is the source of the 9 T cell receptor beta chains below, sequenced in a study of lymphopenia after photon versus proton radiotherapy. Data came from immunoSEQ multiplex PCR; TCRdb stores just in-frame clones and leaves some out. In the table there are around 20,000 clones, around nine tenths of which are singletons. Specimen: peripheral blood, collected from a patient treated with photon-based radiotherapy. All receptors derive from a man between 60 and 70 years old with pancreatic cancer.

This chain uses TRBV5-6 with TRBJ1-3; D uncertain. The CDR3 is made up of 14 amino acids. Trimming removed 1 base at V and 0 bases at J, with 5 bases between. Germline V CDR1 and CDR2: SGHDT, YYEEEE. The CDR3 bases are TGTGCCAGCAGCTTGTATGACTCTGGAAACACCATATATTTT. This translates into CASSLYDSGNTIYF.

This rearrangement joins TRBV5-5 to TRBJ2-7; tentative D call: TRBD2 (6 bases). The germline V and J ends were trimmed by 3 bases and 7 bases, with 20 bases remaining between them. The length of the CDR3 is 15 residues. Germline V gene data show CDR1 as SGHKS and CDR2 as YYEKEE (reference sequence). DNA for the CDR3: TGTGCCAGCAGCTGGGAACTCCTAGCGTCTAGTGAGCAGTACTTC. It codes for CASSWELLASSEQYF.

V gene TRBV7-2 combines with J gene TRBJ2-7; D is possibly TRBD1 (5 bases). This CDR3 is 14 amino acids long. Trimming removed 5 bases at V and 4 bases at J, with 15 bases between. Germline loops: CDR1 SGHTA, CDR2 FQGNSA. CDR3 bases: TGTGCCAGCAGCCCTCAGACAGCAACATACGAGCAGTACTTC. As protein: CASSPQTATYEQYF.

The gene calls are TRBV2 and TRBJ2-1; 7 positions match TRBD1. This CDR3 comprises 14 residues. V trimming: 8 bases; J trimming: 0 bases; junction bases outside the gene matches: 4. Germline V gene data show CDR1 as SNHLY and CDR2 as FYNNEI. CDR3 nucleotide sequence: TGTGCCAGCCGGGACAGTTACTCCTACAATGAGCAGTTCTTC. It is translated as CASRDSYSYNEQFF.

This rearrangement joins TRBV5-4 to TRBJ2-1, with 8 bases lining up with TRBD2. The ends lost 0 bases at V and 6 bases at J; junction bases unmatched: 2. This CDR3 is 14 amino acids long. CDR1 is SGHNT, CDR2 YYREEE, per germline (reference sequence). The DNA for the CDR3 is TGTGCCAGCAGCTTGGCGGGGGGGCCCAATGAGCAGTTCTTC. It is translated as CASSLAGGPNEQFF. Looking up the rest from reference TRBV5-4 and TRBJ2-1 gives the full variable domain: ETGVTQSPTHLIKTRGQQVTLRCSSQSGHNTVSWYQQALGQGPQFIFQYYREEENGRGNFPPRFSGLQFPNYSSELNVNALELDDSALYLCASSLAGGPNEQFFGPGTRLTVL.

The rearrangement links TRBV14 to TRBJ2-1, with D hard to call. CDR3 size: 14 residues. Trimming pared 0 bases from V and 6 bases from J, leaving 9 bases between. CDR1 and CDR2 (germline): SGHDN, FVKESK. Here the CDR3 reads CASSQDRPTNEQFF. The CDR3 nucleotides are TGTGCCAGCAGCCAAGATAGGCCGACCAATGAGCAGTTCTTC.

V usage is TRBV11-2 and J usage is TRBJ2-5; D not certain. V lost 5 bases and J lost 3, with 16 bases in between. The CDR3 is made up of 15 amino acids. Germline V gene data show CDR1 as SGHAT and CDR2 as FQNNGV. The CDR3 DNA reads TGTGCCAGCAGCCTAGGCGAGTTCCTCGAAGAGACCCAGTACTTC. Its translation is CASSLGEFLEETQYF.

The chain joins TRBV7-2 to TRBJ2-5; D call uncertain. The V gene lost 0 bases and the J gene lost 3 bases, with 8 bases spanning the gap. CDR1 is SGHTA, CDR2 FQGNSA, per germline. This CDR3 contains 14 residues. The CDR3 sequence: CASSLAGAKETQYF. The CDR3 DNA follows: TGTGCCAGCAGCTTAGCGGGTGCGAAAGAGACCCAGTACTTC.

The chain links TRBV19 to TRBJ1-5, with 9 bases aligning to TRBD1. From germline, CDR1 is LNHDA and CDR2 SQIVND (reference sequence). The CDR3 runs 18 residues. Trimming removed 3 bases from V and 12 bases from J; junction bases left unmatched: 21. The CDR3 loop reads CASSIYYALGQGTSSQHF. Written as DNA, the CDR3 is TGTGCCAGTAGTATTTATTATGCCTTGGGACAGGGAACTTCGAGCCAGCATTTT.